Presented here are 20 T cell receptor beta chains from one specimen sequenced in a study of long-term antiretroviral therapy in people with HIV. Run at survey level, the immunoSEQ assay was version v3.0. The table came from immunoSEQ multiplex PCR; TCRdb's copy has only in-frame clones and leaves some out. The sample lists some 17,000 clones; around 81% were seen once. Sequencing was performed on unsorted PBMCs, taken 0.3 years before starting antiretroviral therapy. Receptors originate from a man aged 45 to 65 with HIV.

CDR3 amino acids: CASQTFGDTGELFF. In DNA form, the CDR3 reads TGTGCCAGCCAGACATTCGGAGACACCGGGGAGCTGTTTTTT. The V and J genes are TRBV19 and TRBJ2-2; D ambiguous. The CDR3 sequence is 14 residues long. Trimming took 9 bases from V and 3 from J, leaving 14 bases between them. CDR1 is LNHDA and CDR2 is SQIVND in the germline V gene (reference sequence).

This chain uses TRBV7-2 with TRBJ1-4; the D gene is possibly TRBD1 (6 bases). Trimming left V 3 bases short and J 4 bases short, with 9 bases between. The CDR3 contains 14 residues. Germline V gene data show CDR1 as SGHTA and CDR2 as FQGNSA. The CDR3 DNA reads as TGTGCCAGCAGCTTGACAGGCTTTAATGAAAAACTGTTTTTT. Translating it yields CASSLTGFNEKLFF.

The chain links TRBV28 to TRBJ2-7; a weak D match, TRBD2 (6 bases). The germline gives CDR1 MDHEN, CDR2 SYDVKM. The CDR3 is 14 residues long. V lost 6 bases to trimming and J lost 0 bases, with 12 bases between them. CDR3 in amino acids: CASSPGLNSYEQYF. DNA of the CDR3: TGTGCCAGCAGCCCGGGACTCAACTCCTACGAGCAGTACTTC.

This clone was observed a single time. The chain recombines TRBV10-3 with TRBJ2-7, with D hard to call. V lost 3 bases, J lost 3 bases, and 15 bases lay in between. This CDR3 comprises 15 residues. The germline V gene has CDR1 ENHRY and CDR2 SYGVKD. Here the CDR3 reads CAISDARLGVYEQYF. The DNA of the CDR3 is TGTGCCATCAGTGATGCGCGCCTTGGGGTCTACGAGCAGTACTTC.

This chain uses TRBV10-1 with TRBJ2-1; the D gene is possibly TRBD2 (6 bases). Germline values: CDR1 WNHNN, CDR2 SYGVQD (reference sequence). V was trimmed by 5 bases and J by 6 bases, leaving 11 bases between them. The CDR3 consists of 13 residues. For the CDR3, the DNA is TGCGCCAGCAGTTTTTCCGGGGGCAATGAGCAGTTCTTC. As protein: CASSFSGGNEQFF.

This chain joins TRBV7-2 and TRBJ1-6, with 8 bases matching TRBD1. The CDR3 is 15 residues long. The trim removed 1 base at V and 9 bases at J, leaving 5 bases unmatched. Looked up from germline, CDR1 is SGHTA and CDR2 is FQGNSA. CDR3 region: CASSLGQGASSPLHF. CDR3 nucleotide sequence: TGTGCCAGCAGCTTAGGGCAGGGGGCAAGTTCACCCCTCCACTTT.

The rearrangement links TRBV14 to TRBJ1-6; a weak D match, TRBD1 (5 bases). The CDR3 totals 14 residues. The germline V gene has CDR1 SGHDN and CDR2 FVKESK. V lost 5 bases and J 11 bases, leaving 16 bases between the germline ends. CDR3 nucleotide sequence: TGTGCCAGCAGCTCTATTGGGGGGAGGCCACCCCTCCACTTT. It encodes CASSSIGGRPPLHF.

J is TRBJ2-6 and V is TRBV6-4; D is perhaps TRBD2 (6 bases). This CDR3 has 17 amino acids. CDR1 and CDR2 from the germline V gene are MRHNA and SNTAGT. V was clipped by 4 bases and J by 0 bases, with 13 bases between them. The CDR3 DNA is TGTGCCAGCAGTGGGGGACTTTATACCTCTGGGGCCAACGTCCTGACTTTC. It is translated as CASSGGLYTSGANVLTF.

This clone was detected once. This chain uses TRBV5-6 with TRBJ2-5, with 9 bases identical to TRBD2. J was trimmed by 6 bases and V by 2 bases; bases with no gene match: 5. The CDR3 is 14 residues long. Germline lookup yields CDR1 SGHDT and CDR2 YYEEEE. The CDR3 here is CASSFPSGIKTQYF. Here the CDR3 DNA reads TGTGCCAGCAGCTTCCCTAGCGGGATCAAGACCCAGTACTTC.

The chain has TRBV27 and TRBJ2-7, with D uncertain. Between the trimmed V and J ends, which lost 2 bases and 3 bases, there was a span of 14 bases. Germline V lookup: CDR1 MNHEY, CDR2 SMNVEV (reference sequence). CDR3 length equals 15 residues. The chain's CDR3 is CASSLNQHKHYEQYF. The CDR3 DNA sequence: TGTGCCAGCAGTTTAAACCAGCACAAACACTACGAGCAGTACTTC.

This chain joins TRBV25-1 and TRBJ1-2, with D perhaps TRBD1 (6 bases). CDR1 and CDR2 from the germline V gene are MGHDK and SYGVNS. V lost 7 bases, J lost 2 bases, and 11 bases lay in between. CDR3 length: 13 residues. The CDR3 DNA reads as TGTGCCAGCAACCGGGGGCTAAACTATGGCTACACCTTC. Its translation: CASNRGLNYGYTF.

This clone rates as medium-sized. J is TRBJ2-6 and V is TRBV10-1; TRBD1 matches at 10 bases. Germline V gives CDR1 WNHNN, CDR2 SYGVQD (reference sequence). This CDR3 is 16 amino acids long. J was trimmed by 8 bases and V by 5 bases; bases with no gene match: 9. The CDR3 region is CASSSDRGDASNVLTF. The CDR3 DNA reads as TGCGCCAGCAGTTCGGACAGGGGGGATGCGTCCAACGTCCTGACTTTC.

The chain is built from TRBV19 and TRBJ2-1; TRBD2 matches at 8 bases. The ends lost 5 bases at V and 5 bases at J; junction bases unmatched: 17. The CDR3 has 18 residues. Looked up from germline, CDR1 is LNHDA and CDR2 is SQIVND (reference sequence). Written as DNA, the CDR3 is TGTGCCAGTAGTGGACCCTACTTAGCGGGACGCTGGGACAATGAGCAGTTCTTC. Its translation is CASSGPYLAGRWDNEQFF.

This clone was detected once. The genes are TRBV7-2 and TRBJ1-5; tentatively, D is TRBD1 (5 bases). Trimming took 5 bases from V and 2 from J, leaving 10 bases between them. The CDR3 length is 14 residues. The germline gives CDR1 SGHTA, CDR2 FQGNSA. The CDR3, as DNA: TGTGCCAGCAGCCTTCAGGGCGGCAATCAGCCCCAGCATTTT. Translating it yields CASSLQGGNQPQHF.

This clone was picked up a small number of times. This rearrangement joins TRBV9 to TRBJ1-1, with a tentative D call TRBD1 (5 bases). The ends were cut back, 4 bases at V and 3 bases at J, with 10 bases in the middle. The CDR3 is 13 amino acids. Germline V gives CDR1 SGDLS, CDR2 YYNGEE. In nucleotides, the CDR3 is TGTGCCAGCAGCTCTCGACAGTACACTGAAGCTTTCTTT. This gives the protein CASSSRQYTEAFF.

This sequence joins TRBV28 and TRBJ2-7, with TRBD1 identical over 8 bases. The CDR3 loop spans 17 amino acids. V trimming: 2 bases; J trimming: 0 bases; junction bases outside the gene matches: 9. Germline CDR1 is MDHEN and CDR2 is SYDVKM. DNA for the CDR3: TGTGCCAGCAGTTTAATGCCCCCAGGGGGCTACTCCTACGAGCAGTACTTC. This gives the protein CASSLMPPGGYSYEQYF.

The rearrangement joins TRBV18 to TRBJ2-5; D unclear. V lost 0 bases and J 2 bases, leaving 7 bases between the germline ends. The germline V gene has CDR1 KGHSH and CDR2 LQKENI. The CDR3 runs to 14 residues. CDR3 protein: CASSPPTLQETQYF. CDR3 coding DNA: TGTGCCAGCTCACCACCAACCCTACAAGAGACCCAGTACTTC.

This clone was picked up one time. This chain links TRBV27 with TRBJ2-1; D uncertain. The germline CDR1 and CDR2 sequences are MNHEY and SMNVEV (reference sequence). V was cut by 6 bases and J by 8 bases, with 11 bases left in between. CDR3 size: 12 residues. The CDR3 DNA reads TGTGCCAGCAGCCTTGGACGTGATGAGCAGTTCTTC. Protein product: CASSLGRDEQFF.

The V call is TRBV5-8, the J call TRBJ2-3; the D gene is possibly TRBD2 (5 bases). The germline V and J ends were trimmed by 3 bases and 3 bases, with 8 bases remaining between them. Germline-derived CDR1 and CDR2 are SGHTS and YDEGEE. The length of the CDR3 is 13 residues. The CDR3 DNA reads TGTGCCAGCAGCTGGCGCGGGACAGATACGCAGTATTTT. Translated, it gives CASSWRGTDTQYF.

The chain carries TRBV7-2 and TRBJ2-5; 8 bases agree with TRBD2. Germline V gene sequence: CDR1 SGHTA, CDR2 FQGNSA. J gave up 3 bases and V 5 bases, and 8 bases lay outside the gene matches. The CDR3 totals 15 residues. The CDR3 spells CASSLGGLAEETQYF. CDR3 DNA: TGTGCCAGCAGCCTAGGAGGACTAGCAGAAGAGACCCAGTACTTC.